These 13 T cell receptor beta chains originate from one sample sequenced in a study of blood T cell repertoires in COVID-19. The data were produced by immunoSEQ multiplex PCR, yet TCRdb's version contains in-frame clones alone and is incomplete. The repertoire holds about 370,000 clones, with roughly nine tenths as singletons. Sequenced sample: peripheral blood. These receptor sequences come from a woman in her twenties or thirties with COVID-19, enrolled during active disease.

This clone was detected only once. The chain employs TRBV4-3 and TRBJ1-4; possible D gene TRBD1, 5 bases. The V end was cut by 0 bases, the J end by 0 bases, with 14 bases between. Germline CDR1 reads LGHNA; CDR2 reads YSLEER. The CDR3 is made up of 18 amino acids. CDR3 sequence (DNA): TGCGCCAGCAGCCAAGACGCCATGACAGATCCAACTAATGAAAAACTGTTTTTT. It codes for CASSQDAMTDPTNEKLFF.

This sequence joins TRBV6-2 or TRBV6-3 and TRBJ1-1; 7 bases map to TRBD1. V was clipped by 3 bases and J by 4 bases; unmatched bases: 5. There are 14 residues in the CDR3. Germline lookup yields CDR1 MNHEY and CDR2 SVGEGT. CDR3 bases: TGTGCCAGCAGTTATCACCAGGGGGGCACTGAAGCTTTCTTT. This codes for CASSYHQGGTEAFF.

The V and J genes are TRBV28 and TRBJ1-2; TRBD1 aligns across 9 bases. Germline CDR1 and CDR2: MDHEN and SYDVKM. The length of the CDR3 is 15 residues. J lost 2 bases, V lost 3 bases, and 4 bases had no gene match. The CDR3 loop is CASSFGTGINYGYTF. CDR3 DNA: TGTGCCAGCAGTTTCGGGACAGGGATAAACTATGGCTACACCTTC.

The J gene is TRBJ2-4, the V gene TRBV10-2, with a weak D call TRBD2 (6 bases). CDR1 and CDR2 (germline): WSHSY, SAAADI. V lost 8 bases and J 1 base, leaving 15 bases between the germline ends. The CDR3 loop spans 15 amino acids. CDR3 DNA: TGCGCCAGCGCGGTTTTGGAGGGGGCCAAAAACATTCAGTACTTC. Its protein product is CASAVLEGAKNIQYF.

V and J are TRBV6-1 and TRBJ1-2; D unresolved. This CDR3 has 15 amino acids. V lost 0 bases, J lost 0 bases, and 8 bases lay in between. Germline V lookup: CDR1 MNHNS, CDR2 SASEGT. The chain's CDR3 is CASSEAYGTNYGYTF. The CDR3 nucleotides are TGTGCCAGCAGTGAAGCCTACGGTACTAACTATGGCTACACCTTC.

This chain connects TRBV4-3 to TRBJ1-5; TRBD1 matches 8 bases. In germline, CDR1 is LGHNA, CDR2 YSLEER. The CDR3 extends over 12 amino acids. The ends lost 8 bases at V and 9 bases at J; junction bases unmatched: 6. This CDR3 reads CASATGERPQHF. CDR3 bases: TGCGCCAGCGCGACAGGGGAGCGGCCCCAGCATTTT.

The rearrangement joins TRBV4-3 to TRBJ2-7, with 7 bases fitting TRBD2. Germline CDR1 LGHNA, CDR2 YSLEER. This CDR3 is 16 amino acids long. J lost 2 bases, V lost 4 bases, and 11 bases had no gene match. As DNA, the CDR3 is TGCGCCAGCAGCCTCGAGTCTGGGGGAGGGGCCTACGAGCAGTACTTC. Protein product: CASSLESGGGAYEQYF.

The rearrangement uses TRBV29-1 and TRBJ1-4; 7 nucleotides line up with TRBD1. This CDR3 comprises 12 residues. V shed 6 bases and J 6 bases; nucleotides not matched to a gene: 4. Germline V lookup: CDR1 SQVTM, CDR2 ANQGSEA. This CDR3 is CSVRRGDEKLFF. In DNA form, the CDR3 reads TGCAGCGTGCGCAGGGGGGATGAAAAACTGTTTTTT. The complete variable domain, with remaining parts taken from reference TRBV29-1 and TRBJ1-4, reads SAVISQKPSRDICQRGTSLTIQCQVDSQVTMMFWYRQQPGQSLTLIATANQGSEATYESGFVIDKFPISRPNLTFSTLTVSNMSPEDSSIYLCSVRRGDEKLFFGSGTQLSVL.

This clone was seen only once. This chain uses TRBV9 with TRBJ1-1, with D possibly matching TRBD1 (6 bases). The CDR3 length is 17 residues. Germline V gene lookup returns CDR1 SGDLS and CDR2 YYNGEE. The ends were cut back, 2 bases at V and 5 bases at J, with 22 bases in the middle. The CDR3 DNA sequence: TGTGCCAGCAGCGTTGGGGCCAACAGGGTTGGTCGTACTGAAGCTTTCTTT. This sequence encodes CASSVGANRVGRTEAFF.

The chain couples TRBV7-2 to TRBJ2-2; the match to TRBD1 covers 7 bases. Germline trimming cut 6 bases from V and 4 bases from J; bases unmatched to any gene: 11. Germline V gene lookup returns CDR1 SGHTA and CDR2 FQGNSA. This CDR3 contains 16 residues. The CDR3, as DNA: TGTGCCAGCAGTTACCGTCCAGGGGGTAGCACCGGGGAGCTGTTTTTT. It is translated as CASSYRPGGSTGELFF.

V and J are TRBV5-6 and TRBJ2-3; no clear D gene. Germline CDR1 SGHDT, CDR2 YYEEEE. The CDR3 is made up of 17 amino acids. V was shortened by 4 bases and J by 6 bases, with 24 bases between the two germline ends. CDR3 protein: CASSQETTGFIVDTQYF. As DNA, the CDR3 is TGTGCCAGCAGCCAAGAGACGACTGGGTTTATTGTGGATACGCAGTATTTT.

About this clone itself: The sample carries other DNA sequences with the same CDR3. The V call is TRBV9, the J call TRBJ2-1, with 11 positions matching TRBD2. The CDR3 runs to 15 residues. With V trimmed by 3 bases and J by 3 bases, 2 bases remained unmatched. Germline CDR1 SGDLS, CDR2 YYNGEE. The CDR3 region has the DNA TGTGCCAGCAGCGCTAGCGGGGGGTTCTACAATGAGCAGTTCTTC. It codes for CASSASGGFYNEQFF.

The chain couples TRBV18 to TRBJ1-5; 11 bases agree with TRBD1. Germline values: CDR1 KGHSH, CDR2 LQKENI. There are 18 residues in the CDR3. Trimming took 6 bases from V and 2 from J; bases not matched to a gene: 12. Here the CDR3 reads CASSPTGTGGRGNQPQHF. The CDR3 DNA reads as TGTGCCAGCTCCCCGACCGGGACAGGGGGAAGGGGCAATCAGCCCCAGCATTTT.